This T cell receptor beta chain stems from a study of OX40 agonist ivuxolimab in advanced cancers. The length of the CDR3 is 15 residues. The germline V gene has CDR1 MNHEY and CDR2 SVGAGI. Trimming removed 2 bases at V and 0 bases at J, with 8 bases between. Only in-frame clones appear in the TCRdb table, and some are missing; sequencing was by immunoSEQ multiplex PCR. The data hold 60,000 to 85,000 clones, with around 87% observed a single time. The TCR sequence derives from an adult with an advanced solid tumor such as melanoma, head and neck, liver or kidney cancer. Sample: CD4+ or CD8+ T cells sorted from blood, taken in a trial of the OX40 agonist ivuxolimab. The chain links TRBV6-5 to TRBJ1-5, with D possibly being TRBD1 (6 bases). CDR3 protein: CASSYGGLSNQPQHF. The DNA of the CDR3 is TGTGCCAGCAGTTACGGGGGGCTTAGCAATCAGCCCCAGCATTTT.